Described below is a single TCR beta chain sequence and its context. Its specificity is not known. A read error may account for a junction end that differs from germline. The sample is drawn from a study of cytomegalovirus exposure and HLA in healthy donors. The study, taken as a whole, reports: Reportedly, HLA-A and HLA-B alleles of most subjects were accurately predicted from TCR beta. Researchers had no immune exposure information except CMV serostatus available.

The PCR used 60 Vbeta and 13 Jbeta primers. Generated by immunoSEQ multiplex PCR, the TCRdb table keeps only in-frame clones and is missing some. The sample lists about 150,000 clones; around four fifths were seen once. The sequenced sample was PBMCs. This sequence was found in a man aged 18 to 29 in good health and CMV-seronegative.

This CDR3 is CASRLSGQGGKLFF. The CDR3 region has the DNA TGTGCCAGCAGATTATCCGGACAGGGCGGAAAACTGTTTTTT. This chain connects TRBV28 to TRBJ1-4; 8 positions match TRBD1. The CDR3 contains 14 residues. Germline loops: CDR1 MDHEN, CDR2 SYDVKM. Combining the CDR3 with reference TRBV28 and TRBJ1-4 gives the whole variable domain DVKVTQSSRYLVKRTGEKVFLECVQDMDHENMFWYRQDPGLGLRLIYFSYDVKMKEKGDIPEGYSVSREKKERFSLILESASTNQTSMYLCASRLSGQGGKLFFGSGTQLSVL.